This T cell receptor beta chain was captured by sequencing in a study of blood T cell repertoires in COVID-19 (dated by TCRdb to the early 2020s). In the study overall: The collaborator samples originated in the United States, Italy and Spain and spanned the acute and convalescent phases of COVID-19. The prospective study material was composed of cDNA or gDNA derived from T cells, B-cell-depleted T cells, or PBMCs. Subjects who had been exposed to COVID-19, were actively infected with it, or had recovered from it provided the deeply sampled blood TCRbeta repertoires that made up the dataset. The repertoires were made available in a free public database intended to serve as a resource for research on the immune response to SARS-CoV-2. The samples were drawn from the first 160 participants of the ongoing ImmuneRACE study and from more than 1,000 subjects provided by 6 global collaborators. Nearly every sample came with metadata listing a de-identified subject ID, COVID-19 status, age in years and sex. HLA class I and class II types, where available, came from metadata supplied by the sample provider rather than from assay-based typing.

CDR1 and CDR2 are drawn from the germline V gene (reference sequence): MNHNY, SVGAGI. Measured from the cysteine to the phenylalanine, the CDR3 is 13 residues long. Just CDR3 DNA is preserved here, 39 bases in frame from base 1. TCRbeta CDR3 regions were amplified from genomic DNA by means of the immunoSEQ Assay, a bias-controlled multiplex PCR. The original methods were these. Within the assay, amplification of reference gene primers was used to estimate how many nucleated cells each sample contained. To quantify the absolute abundance of each unique TCRbeta CDR3 rearrangement, sequence reads were collapsed and filtered. For each sample, productive Simpson clonality was calculated as the square root of Simpson's diversity index over productive rearrangements. The source is immuneACCESS, and TCRdb retained only in-frame sequences with V and J called. Part of the clones is not carried over; for the studies checked, unresolved V genes explain less than half of this, and the remainder is unexplained. V, J and clone size reflect that table, while D and trimming were determined from the DNA. The sample table contains roughly 180,000 clones; only one count was recorded for around 89% of them. The top ten hold about 3.9% of the sample.

Overall results and qualifications from the work: The quantity of clinical and demographic metadata differed by source and by participant and was supplied without curation.

As concerns this clone: Its target antigen remains unknown. One junction end disagrees with the germline gene, perhaps due to a read error.

The collaborating institutions used their own protocols to collect whole blood in K2EDTA tubes. Collaborator samples were shipped for TCRbeta analysis as frozen whole blood, isolated PBMCs, or DNA extracted from either sample type. The sequenced sample was peripheral blood. In this chain, TRBV6-6 is recombined with TRBJ2-7; a stretch of 7 junction bases matches TRBD1. This receptor was taken from a young woman with acute or convalescent COVID-19. The DNA reads as follows: TGTGCCAGCAGCCCACAACCACAGGGGCCATACTCGTTC. Its translation is CASSPQPQGPYSF.